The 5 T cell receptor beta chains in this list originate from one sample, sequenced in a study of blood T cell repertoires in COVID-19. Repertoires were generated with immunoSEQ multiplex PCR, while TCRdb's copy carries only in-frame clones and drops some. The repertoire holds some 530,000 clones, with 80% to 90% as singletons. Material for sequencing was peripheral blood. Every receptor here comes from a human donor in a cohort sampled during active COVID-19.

In DNA form, the CDR3 reads TGTGCCAGCAGCTGGGGACAGGTTAACTATGGCTACACCTTC. The encoded protein is CASSWGQVNYGYTF. The chain links TRBV7-9 to TRBJ1-2; TRBD1 agrees at 8 bases. V lost 4 bases, J lost 1 base, and 2 bases stayed unmatched. The length of the CDR3 is 14 residues. Germline V gene lookup returns CDR1 SEHNR and CDR2 FQNEAQ (reference sequence).

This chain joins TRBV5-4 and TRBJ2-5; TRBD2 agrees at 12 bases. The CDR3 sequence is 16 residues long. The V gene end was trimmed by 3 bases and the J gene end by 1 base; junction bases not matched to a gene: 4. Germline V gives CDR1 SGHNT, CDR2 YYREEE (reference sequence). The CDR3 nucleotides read TGTGCCAGCAGCTCTCAACTAGCGGGAGGCCAAGAGACCCAGTACTTC. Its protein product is CASSSQLAGGQETQYF.

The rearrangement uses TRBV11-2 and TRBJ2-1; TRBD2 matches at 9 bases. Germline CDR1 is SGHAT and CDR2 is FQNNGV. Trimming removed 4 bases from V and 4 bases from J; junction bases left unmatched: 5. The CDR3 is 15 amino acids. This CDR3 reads CASSSGLARYNEQFF. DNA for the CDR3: TGTGCCAGCAGCTCGGGACTAGCTAGATACAATGAGCAGTTCTTC.

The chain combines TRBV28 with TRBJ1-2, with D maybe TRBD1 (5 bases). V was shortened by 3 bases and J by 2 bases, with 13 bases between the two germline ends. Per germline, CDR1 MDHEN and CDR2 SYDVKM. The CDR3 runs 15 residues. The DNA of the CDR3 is TGTGCCAGCAGTTTGGGAGGGACTCGAAACTATGGCTACACCTTC. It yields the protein CASSLGGTRNYGYTF.

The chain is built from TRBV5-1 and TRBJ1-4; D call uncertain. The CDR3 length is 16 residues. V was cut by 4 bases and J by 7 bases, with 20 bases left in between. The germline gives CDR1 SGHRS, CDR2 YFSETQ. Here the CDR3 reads CASSQSGTLSSEKLFF. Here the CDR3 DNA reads TGCGCCAGCAGCCAAAGCGGTACACTCTCTAGTGAAAAACTGTTTTTT.